These 13 T cell receptor beta chains were all obtained from the same sample, sequenced in a study of cytomegalovirus exposure and HLA in healthy donors. Amplification used 60 Vbeta primers and 13 Jbeta primers. Data came from immunoSEQ multiplex PCR; TCRdb stores just in-frame clones and leaves some out. The sample has more than 95,000 clones; 74% are singletons. Sequenced sample: PBMCs. Receptors were obtained from a woman between 50 and 59 years old in good health and CMV-seropositive.

This CDR3 is CASRYRGENSYEQYF. CDR3 nucleotides: TGTGCCAGTAGGTACCGGGGGGAAAACTCCTACGAGCAGTACTTC. The V and J genes are TRBV19 and TRBJ2-7, with 7 nucleotides matching TRBD2. V lost 6 bases to trimming and J lost 0 bases; unmatched junction nucleotides: 8. The length of the CDR3 is 15 residues. Germline V gene lookup returns CDR1 LNHDA and CDR2 SQIVND (reference sequence).

This clone was found once. The genes are TRBV29-1 and TRBJ1-2; the D is unclear. The V end lost 4 bases, the J end lost 5 bases, and 8 bases lay between the germline ends. Looked up from germline, CDR1 is SQVTM and CDR2 is ANQGSEA. CDR3 length equals 11 residues. In DNA, the CDR3 is TGCAGCGTTGCCCCGGAGTATGGCTACACCTTC. Encoded protein: CSVAPEYGYTF.

This clone was counted once. J is TRBJ2-7 and V is TRBV9; TRBD1 agrees at 8 bases. The CDR3 has 16 amino acids. Per germline, CDR1 SGDLS and CDR2 YYNGEE. The V and J ends lost 1 base and 1 base, in that order; junction bases with no gene match: 7. CDR3 nucleotide sequence: TGTGCCAGCAGCGTATCCCCGGACAGGGCGTCCTACGAGCAGTACTTC. This sequence encodes CASSVSPDRASYEQYF.

The chain couples TRBV10-3 to TRBJ1-1; the D gene is possibly TRBD1 (6 bases). This CDR3 spans 15 amino acids. Germline-derived CDR1 and CDR2 are ENHRY and SYGVKD. The V and J ends lost 3 bases and 1 base respectively, with 12 bases between them. In DNA, the CDR3 is TGTGCCATCAGTGATTCAATCAGGGGGAACACTGAAGCTTTCTTT. Translating gives CAISDSIRGNTEAFF.

This clone has just a few counts. The chain combines TRBV7-8 with TRBJ1-3; D unclear. The length of the CDR3 is 17 residues. V lost 2 bases and J 2 bases, leaving 16 bases between the germline ends. Germline V gene lookup returns CDR1 SGHVS and CDR2 FQNEAQ. This chain's CDR3 is CASSLHPATTAGNTIYF. CDR3 DNA sequence: TGTGCCAGCAGCTTACATCCCGCGACAACGGCTGGAAACACCATATATTTT.

The chain links TRBV7-2 to TRBJ2-3; D remains ambiguous. The V end lost 5 bases, the J end lost 1 base, and 13 bases lay between the germline ends. CDR1 is SGHTA, CDR2 FQGNSA, per germline. The CDR3 covers 15 residues. The CDR3: CASSPQLLGTDTQYF. CDR3 DNA sequence: TGTGCCAGCAGCCCACAGCTTTTGGGCACAGATACGCAGTATTTT.

This clone was observed a handful of times. V is TRBV19 and J is TRBJ2-1, with TRBD2 matching 13 bases. V trimming: 5 bases; J trimming: 9 bases; junction bases outside the gene matches: 7. CDR3 size: 15 residues. Per the germline V gene, CDR1 is LNHDA and CDR2 is SQIVND (reference sequence). In DNA, the CDR3 is TGTGCCAGTAGTCTCGGGACTAGCGGGGTGGGTGAGCAGTTCTTC. Translated: CASSLGTSGVGEQFF.

Only a few counts were recorded for this clone. The chain uses TRBV11-2 and TRBJ2-5; 7 positions match TRBD1. CDR3 size: 15 residues. J gave up 7 bases and V 8 bases, and 16 bases lay outside the gene matches. Germline values: CDR1 SGHAT, CDR2 FQNNGV. For the CDR3, the DNA is TGTGCCAGCGAAAGGGTTTCCGGGACAGTGGGGACCCAGTACTTC. Its protein product is CASERVSGTVGTQYF. The entire variable domain, with the rest obtained from reference TRBV11-2 and TRBJ2-5, is as follows: EAGVAQSPRYKIIEKRQSVAFWCNPISGHATLYWYQQILGQGPKLLIQFQNNGVVDDSQLPKDRFSAERLKGVDSTLKIQPAKLEDSAVYLCASERVSGTVGTQYFGPGTRLLVL.

The gene calls are TRBV19 and TRBJ2-3; possible D gene TRBD1, 5 bases. CDR3 length equals 13 residues. CDR1 and CDR2 (germline): LNHDA, SQIVND (reference sequence). V lost 3 bases to trimming and J lost 2 bases, with 6 bases between them. The CDR3 region has the DNA TGTGCCAGTAGTATCAGGGTCACAGATACGCAGTATTTT. It encodes CASSIRVTDTQYF.

The chain is built from TRBV28 and TRBJ1-2; D not resolved. Trimming stripped 3 bases from V and 3 bases from J, with 5 bases between. The CDR3 totals 12 residues. Germline loops: CDR1 MDHEN, CDR2 SYDVKM. CDR3 region: CASSFYDYGYTF. In nucleotides, the CDR3 is TGTGCCAGCAGTTTCTATGACTATGGCTACACCTTC.

There are a few counts of this clone. Other DNA sequences in this sample translate to the same CDR3. The genes are TRBV7-2 and TRBJ2-3; D remains unclear. V gave up 6 bases and J gave up 0 bases, with 4 bases separating them. Germline V gene lookup returns CDR1 SGHTA and CDR2 FQGNSA. The length of the CDR3 is 12 residues. In DNA form, the CDR3 reads TGTGCCAGCAGTTCTAGCACAGATACGCAGTATTTT. This codes for CASSSSTDTQYF.

This clone has just a few counts. The J gene is TRBJ2-3, the V gene TRBV2; TRBD2 matches 7 bases. V dropped 8 bases and J dropped 4; count of bases not matched to a gene: 9. This CDR3 spans 14 amino acids. CDR1 and CDR2 from the germline V gene are SNHLY and FYNNEI. Here the CDR3 reads CASQEERGADTQYF. The CDR3, as DNA: TGTGCCAGCCAAGAGGAGCGGGGAGCAGATACGCAGTATTTT.

This clone showed up just a few times. The rearrangement joins TRBV2 to TRBJ2-1; D call uncertain. The CDR3 has 12 residues. CDR1 is SNHLY, CDR2 FYNNEI, per germline. Trimming took off 2 bases at V and 3 bases at J, with 2 bases between the two ends. The CDR3 reads CASSELYNEQFF. CDR3 coding DNA: TGTGCCAGCAGTGAACTCTACAATGAGCAGTTCTTC.